This T cell receptor beta chain was captured in a study of T cell responses to AZD1222 COVID-19 vaccine (dated by TCRdb to the early 2020s). In the study overall: AZD1222 recipients whose second dose came at about 4 weeks and those whose second dose came at about 12 weeks were combined into one group, since spike-specific TCR depth and breadth did not differ between the two schedules. TCR sequencing was performed for fewer than 250 trial participants, of whom 200 to 210 were given two doses of AZD1222 and some 26 were given two doses of MenACWY control vaccine. Trial participants were enrolled into age subgroups of 18-55, 56-69 and 70-plus years, which contained about 150, 27 and 61 TCR-sequenced participants, respectively. Here is what the overall study found, with its caveats: Because no samples from the day 14 peak response were available, repertoires could be characterized only after the peak T cell response. Most participants were white British and females outnumbered males, and the authors suggested that clonal diversity may have been underestimated. Epitopes outside the regions mutated in the B.1.351 and B.1.1.7 variants were reportedly recognized by nearly half of the unique spike-specific TCRs. The whole spike protein was spanned by vaccine-associated CD4 TCRs, and dominant responses were seen in regions 160-218 and 743-854. Conclusions about previously exposed vaccinees are limited, since just a handful of AZD1222 recipients were seropositive for SARS-CoV-2 at baseline. After two AZD1222 doses, both the breadth and the depth of spike-specific TCRs were significantly higher than at day 0 and than in MenACWY recipients. The 56-69-year group was small, and its depth increase did not reach significance, likely because of low power.

Details on this clone: This clone's antigen is unknown. Base-call qualities are not available, and no considerably larger clone is one nucleotide away.

The time point label corresponds to: baseline before first vaccination. Vaccinee samples were obtained from the UK trials COV001 and COV002, which included a single-blind randomized controlled phase 2/3 trial of AZD1222 (ChAdOx1 nCoV-19) in healthy adults. For TCRbeta chain sequencing, PBMC samples were collected from trial participants at day 0 and at day 28 after the second dose. The CDR3 regions of human TCRbeta chains were analyzed by immunosequencing. Concerning the study's data processing: TCRs in the repertoires were matched against a reference library of SARS-CoV-2-specific TCRs that had been generated with the MIRA antigen-specificity platform. Breadth meant the fraction of unique TCRs that were SARS-CoV-2-associated, whereas depth meant the fraction of total T cells that were SARS-CoV-2-associated. Using the MIRA data, each spike-specific TCR was assigned both to the spike region to which the TCR was reactive and to a CD4 or CD8 class. Log10-transformed breadth and depth values were compared by one-way ANOVA with Sidak's multiple comparisons tests. TCRdb took this table from immuneACCESS and kept in-frame rearrangements with V and J called. Such tables lack part of the clones; where checked against another copy, unresolved V genes explain under half of the gap, and the rest is unexplained. The V and J calls and clone size come from that table; D and trimming were worked out from the DNA. Recorded for this sample are about 120,000 clones; around 89% of them occurred a single time. Clones ranked in the top ten supply about 1.6% of the sample.

The sequencing here drew on peripheral blood, taken on day 0 of AZD1222 vaccination. This receptor was obtained from an adult in good health.

The CDR3 protein is CASSQAGRGGWQYF. Here is the DNA: TGTGCCAGCAGCCAAGCCGGCAGGGGGGGATGGCAGTACTTC. The sequence links TRBV3-1 (or the pseudogene TRBV3-2) to TRBJ2-7; the D region may be TRBD1 or TRBD2, each matching 7 bases equally. V is pared back by 1 base and J by 9 bases, with 16 bases lying between the germline termini. Based on the germline V gene (reference sequence), the CDR1 and CDR2 sequences are LGHDT and YNNKEL. From its cysteine to its phenylalanine, the CDR3 spans 14 amino acids. CDR3 DNA only is kept here, 42 bases in frame from base 1.